This T cell receptor beta chain originates from a study of T cells after posttransplantation cyclophosphamide. Study conclusions and caveats: Later post-transplant blood repertoires were often dominated by donor CD8+ memory clones. Skin or GI-infiltrating T cells shared few TRB sequences with blood. Recipient CMV seropositivity and CMV reactivation strongly tracked TRB clonality.

At least ten counts were recorded for this clone. The target antigen is unknown. V lost 4 bases to trimming and J lost 3 bases, with 22 bases between them. The CDR3 sequence is 17 residues long. Germline V lookup: CDR1 SGHTA, CDR2 FQGTGA. Produced via immunoSEQ multiplex PCR; TCRdb's table is partial and in-frame only. The sample offers 25,000 to 35,000 clones and no singletons, the top ten holding approximately 4.8%. The rearrangement links TRBV7-3 to TRBJ2-7; a weak D match, TRBD2 (6 bases). The TCR comes from a woman under 40 in good health and a related stem cell transplant donor. What was sequenced was PBMCs. CDR3 nucleotides: TGTGCCAGCAGCTCCGTAGGTGGGGGGAATGGTCTCTACGAGCAGTACTTC. Protein: CASSSVGGGNGLYEQYF. The full variable domain, rest sourced from reference TRBV7-3 and TRBJ2-7, is GAGVSQTPSNKVTEKGKYVELRCDPISGHTALYWYRQSLGQGPEFLIYFQGTGAADDSGLPNDRFFAVRPEGSVSTLKIQRTERGDSAVYLCASSSVGGGNGLYEQYFGPGTRLTVT.